The subject of this entry is one T cell receptor (beta chain). Antigen: not known. Trimming at V came to 5 bases and at J to 5 bases, leaving 8 bases not matched to a gene. Germline V gives CDR1 SEHNR, CDR2 FQNEAQ (reference sequence). The CDR3 is made up of 14 amino acids. The isolated RNA, all of it, was reverse transcribed, so expressed TCRB transcripts were what got sequenced. Only in-frame clones appear in the TCRdb table, and some are missing; sequencing was by immunoSEQ multiplex PCR. The sample consists of almost 250,000 clones, roughly 13% of them appearing once. These data belong to a study of beta chain features in type 1 diabetes. Whole-study findings and limits: Cells with high TCR expression could be over-represented by cDNA sequencing. The similarity of naive, central memory and Treg TCRB repertoires appeared greater among patients than among healthy donors.

This clonotype was obtained from a woman aged 35 to 49 in good health. The chain couples TRBV7-9 to TRBJ1-1, with 7 bases fitting TRBD1. The sample was naive CD4+ T cells from blood. This CDR3 is CASSIRQGWTEAFF. Here the CDR3 DNA reads TGTGCCAGCAGCATTCGACAGGGTTGGACTGAAGCTTTCTTT.